The source of this T cell receptor (beta chain) is a study of Graves' ophthalmopathy and Graves' hyperthyroidism. General study points: In blood appeared most of the expanded thyroid clonotypes whose frequency exceeded 0.001. The model predicted progression of ophthalmopathy with a sensitivity of 60% to 71%, and its specificity was 72% to 80%.

The CDR3 is 15 amino acids. Trimming took off 0 bases at V and 0 bases at J, with 9 bases between the two ends. Germline loops: CDR1 MNHEY, CDR2 SVGAGI. This clonotype has at least ten counts. Its antigen remains unknown. Amplification from RNA transcripts yielded the TCR beta CDR3 regions. After a first-round RT-PCR with HTBI primers, a second-round multiplex PCR was run. TCRdb reprocessed the multiplex PCR reads via MiXCR and lists one record per CDR3 protein. The repertoire consists of some 380,000 distinct CDR3 sequences, with 15% occurring once and the leading ten covering 5.5% to 7%. This clonotype originated in a woman aged 18-29 years with stable Graves' hyperthyroidism. The chain couples TRBV6-5 to TRBJ2-7; D call uncertain. Sequencing was done on a sample of peripheral blood. CDR3 sequence reads: CASSYSRASSYEQYF. The CDR3 DNA is TGTGCCAGCAGTTACTCTCGGGCAAGCTCCTACGAGCAGTACTTC.